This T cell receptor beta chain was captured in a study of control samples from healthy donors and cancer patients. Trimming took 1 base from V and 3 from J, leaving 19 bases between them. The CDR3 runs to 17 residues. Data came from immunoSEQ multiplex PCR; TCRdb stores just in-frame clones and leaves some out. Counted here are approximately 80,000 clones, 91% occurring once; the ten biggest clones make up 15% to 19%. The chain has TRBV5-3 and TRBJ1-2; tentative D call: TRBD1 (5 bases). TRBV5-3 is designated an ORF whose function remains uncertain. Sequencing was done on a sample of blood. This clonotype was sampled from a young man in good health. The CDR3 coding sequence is TGTGCCAGAAGCTTGTCGGCCCACAGGAGAGGGTACTATGGCTACACCTTC. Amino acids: CARSLSAHRRGYYGYTF.